These T cell receptor beta chains were read from a single sample in a study of T cells in Graves' hyperthyroidism and ophthalmopathy. Via MiXCR, TCRdb re-called the multiplex PCR reads, giving one row per CDR3 protein. The sample holds a few hundred thousand distinct CDR3 sequences; 12% to 15% are singletons and the top ten take about 15%. The sequenced material came from blood. Receptor source: a middle-aged woman with Graves' hyperthyroidism. The CDR3 runs from the conserved cysteine through the conserved F or W. A D gene is named only where the DNA matches it firmly. Not every row has a clone size; where given, it reads once, few, many or a size class.

DNA: TGTGCCAGCAGCCAAGATTTCACCGGGGAGCTGTTTTTT
CDR3: CASSQDFTGELFF
J: TRBJ2-2
D: .
V: TRBV3-1
length: 13
size: many

DNA: TGTGCCAGCAGCTTACTAGCGGGAGAAGGAGGGACCCAGTACTTC
CDR3: CASSLLAGEGGTQYF
J: TRBJ2-5
D: TRBD2
V: TRBV7-2
length: 15
size: .

DNA: TGTGCCAGCAGCTTAGGGGGGACAGGGGGTTGGGAGACCCAGTACTTC
CDR3: CASSLGGTGGWETQYF
J: TRBJ2-5
D: TRBD1
V: TRBV7-3
length: 16
size: .

DNA: TGTGCCAGCGGTACTTACAGCGGCTACAATGAGCAGTTCTTC
CDR3: CASGTYSGYNEQFF
J: TRBJ2-1
D: .
V: TRBV6-1
length: 14
size: .

DNA: TGTGCCAGCAGCTTAACGGCGAAGGGCAATCAGCCCCAGCATTTT
CDR3: CASSLTAKGNQPQHF
J: TRBJ1-5
D: .
V: TRBV7-3
length: 15
size: many

DNA: TGTGCCAGCAGCCCCACGACAGGTTCGGGTCAGCCCCAGCATTTT
CDR3: CASSPTTGSGQPQHF
J: TRBJ1-5
D: .
V: TRBV5-8
length: 15
size: few

DNA: TGTGCCAGGTCGGACGGGGTGGCAGATACGCAGTATTTT
CDR3: CARSDGVADTQYF
J: TRBJ2-3
D: .
V: TRBV2
length: 13
size: many

DNA: TGTGCCAGCAGCCCCAGTGGAGGGAAGGCTTTCTTT
CDR3: CASSPSGGKAFF
J: TRBJ1-1
D: .
V: TRBV12-3/TRBV12-4
length: 12
size: many

DNA: TGTGCTAGTGGGCGCAGGGGCAAGAACTACGAGCAGTACTTC
CDR3: CASGRRGKNYEQYF
J: TRBJ2-7
D: .
V: TRBV12-5
length: 14
size: many

DNA: TGTGCCAGCAGTTCGGAGGGTGATACCTACGAGCAGTACTTC
CDR3: CASSSEGDTYEQYF
J: TRBJ2-7
D: .
V: TRBV7-6
length: 14
size: many

DNA: TGTGCCAGCTCACCAGCCGGACAGGTGAATTCACCCCTCCACTTT
CDR3: CASSPAGQVNSPLHF
J: TRBJ1-6
D: TRBD1
V: TRBV18
length: 15
size: many

DNA: TGTGCCAGCAGGGTGACAGGGACCTACGAGCAGTACTTC
CDR3: CASRVTGTYEQYF
J: TRBJ2-7
D: TRBD1
V: TRBV2
length: 13
size: many

DNA: TGTGCCAGCAGCCCACAGGGAATGCAGCCCCAGCATTTT
CDR3: CASSPQGMQPQHF
J: TRBJ1-5
D: .
V: TRBV3-1
length: 13
size: many

DNA: TGTGCCAGCAGCAGGGAGGTGGATCAGCCCCAGCATTTT
CDR3: CASSREVDQPQHF
J: TRBJ1-5
D: .
V: TRBV2
length: 13
size: many

DNA: TGTGCCAGCAGCGCCAGACAGGGTGGTGAAAAACTGTTTTTT
CDR3: CASSARQGGEKLFF
J: TRBJ1-4
D: TRBD1
V: TRBV7-9
length: 14
size: many

DNA: TGCAGCGTTGCCCAGGGGGGTCGGGAGACCCAGTACTTC
CDR3: CSVAQGGRETQYF
J: TRBJ2-5
D: .
V: TRBV29-1
length: 13
size: many

DNA: TGTGCCAGCTCACCACGGGCTTCTGAAGCTTTCTTT
CDR3: CASSPRASEAFF
J: TRBJ1-1
D: .
V: TRBV18
length: 12
size: .

DNA: TGTGCCACCAGCAGAGATCGCAGCTACGAGCAGTACTTC
CDR3: CATSRDRSYEQYF
J: TRBJ2-7
D: .
V: TRBV15
length: 13
size: many

DNA: TGTGCCAGCAGCCAAGTACGGGGCCAGCCCCAGCATTTT
CDR3: CASSQVRGQPQHF
J: TRBJ1-5
D: .
V: TRBV3-1
length: 13
size: many

DNA: TGCGCCAGCAGCTACGACAGGACAGGTCATGGCTACACCTTC
CDR3: CASSYDRTGHGYTF
J: TRBJ1-2
D: TRBD1
V: TRBV5-1
length: 14
size: many

DNA: TGTGCCAGCGGCTATAGGACTAGCGGGAGTGTCAATGAGCAGTTCTTC
CDR3: CASGYRTSGSVNEQFF
J: TRBJ2-1
D: TRBD2
V: TRBV7-2
length: 16
size: few

DNA: TGTGCCAGCAGTTACCTGGGACCGAGCTACGAGCAGTACTTC
CDR3: CASSYLGPSYEQYF
J: TRBJ2-7
D: .
V: TRBV6-5
length: 14
size: .